The T cell receptor beta chain described here comes from a study of shared clonotypes between healthy human individuals. Study-level findings and limits: Inspection by rarefaction showed sorted-subset sequencing to be incomplete despite large depth. The generation probabilities recorded for non-shared clonotypes fell below those of clonotypes shared by all four donors. Blood was the sole source, and tissue repertoires probably differ.

The CDR3 consists of 15 residues. CDR1 MNHNS and CDR2 SASEGT come from the germline V gene. The V end was cut by 6 bases, the J end by 1 base, with 15 bases between. About this clone: Its target is unknown.

Execution of the assay was at deep level. The repertoire was sequenced with immunoSEQ multiplex PCR; TCRdb's copy has only in-frame clones and lacks some. The data hold 780,000 or so clones, with roughly 72% observed a single time. Sequencing was done on a sample of memory CD4+ T cells sorted from blood. The subset is: CD45RA-negative fraction. The TCR originated in a woman in her 30s in good health. V is TRBV6-1 and J is TRBJ1-1, with D maybe TRBD1 (5 bases). The CDR3 DNA reads as TGTGCCAGCAGATCTCGGGGACGTGGGAACACTGAAGCTTTCTTT. Its translation is CASRSRGRGNTEAFF.